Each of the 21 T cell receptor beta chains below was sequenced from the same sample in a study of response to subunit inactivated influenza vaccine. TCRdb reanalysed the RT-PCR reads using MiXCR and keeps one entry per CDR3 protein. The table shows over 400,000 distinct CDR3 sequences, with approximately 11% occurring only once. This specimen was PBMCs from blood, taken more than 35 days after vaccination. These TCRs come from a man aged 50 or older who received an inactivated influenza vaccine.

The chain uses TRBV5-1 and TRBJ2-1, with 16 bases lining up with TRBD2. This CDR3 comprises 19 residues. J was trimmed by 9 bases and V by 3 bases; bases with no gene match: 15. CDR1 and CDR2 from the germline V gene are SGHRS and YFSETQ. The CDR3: CASSYSGTSGRGLDGEQFF. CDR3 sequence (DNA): TGCGCCAGCAGCTACTCCGGGACTAGCGGGAGGGGGCTGGACGGTGAGCAGTTCTTC.

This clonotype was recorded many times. CDR3 residues: CSVDQRGYNEQFF. The CDR3 DNA reads TGCAGCGTTGATCAGCGGGGATACAATGAGCAGTTCTTC. The chain carries TRBV29-1 and TRBJ2-1, with 7 bases fitting TRBD2. Germline assignment: CDR1 SQVTM and CDR2 ANQGSEA. The CDR3 has 13 residues. Germline trimming cut 3 bases from V and 4 bases from J; bases unmatched to any gene: 3.

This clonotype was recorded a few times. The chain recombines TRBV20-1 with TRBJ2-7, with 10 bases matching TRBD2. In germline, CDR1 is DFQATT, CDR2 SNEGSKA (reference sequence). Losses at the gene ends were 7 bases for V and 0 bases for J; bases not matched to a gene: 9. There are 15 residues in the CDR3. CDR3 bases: TGCAGTGTTAGGATTCCTAGCGGGGGCTCCTACGAGCAGTACTTC. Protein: CSVRIPSGGSYEQYF.

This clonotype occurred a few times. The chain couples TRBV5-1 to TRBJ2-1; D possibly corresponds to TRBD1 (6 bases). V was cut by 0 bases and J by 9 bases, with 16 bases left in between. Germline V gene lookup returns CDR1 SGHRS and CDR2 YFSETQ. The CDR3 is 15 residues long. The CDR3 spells CASSLAGQGKGEQFF. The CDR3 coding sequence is TGCGCCAGCAGCTTGGCCGGGCAGGGGAAGGGTGAGCAGTTCTTC.

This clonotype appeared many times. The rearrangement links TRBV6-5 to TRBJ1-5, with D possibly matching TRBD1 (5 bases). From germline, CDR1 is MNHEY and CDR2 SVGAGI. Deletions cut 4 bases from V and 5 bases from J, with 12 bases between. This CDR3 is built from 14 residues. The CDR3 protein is CASSSGTPDQPQHF. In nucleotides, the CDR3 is TGTGCCAGCAGTTCCGGGACTCCCGATCAGCCCCAGCATTTT.

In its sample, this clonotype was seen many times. CDR3 in amino acids: CSVETGWAYEQYF. Here the CDR3 DNA reads TGCAGCGTTGAGACAGGGTGGGCCTACGAGCAGTACTTC. The J gene is TRBJ2-7, the V gene TRBV29-1; the match to TRBD1 covers 7 bases. V lost 3 bases, J lost 2 bases, and 4 bases stayed unmatched. CDR3 length: 13 amino acids. CDR1 and CDR2 (germline): SQVTM, ANQGSEA.

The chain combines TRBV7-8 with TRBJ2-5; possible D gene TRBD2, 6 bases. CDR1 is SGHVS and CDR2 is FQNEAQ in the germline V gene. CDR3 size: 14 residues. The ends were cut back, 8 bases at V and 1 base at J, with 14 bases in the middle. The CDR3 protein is CASGRERAQETQYF. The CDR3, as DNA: TGTGCCAGCGGTCGTGAGCGGGCCCAAGAGACCCAGTACTTC.

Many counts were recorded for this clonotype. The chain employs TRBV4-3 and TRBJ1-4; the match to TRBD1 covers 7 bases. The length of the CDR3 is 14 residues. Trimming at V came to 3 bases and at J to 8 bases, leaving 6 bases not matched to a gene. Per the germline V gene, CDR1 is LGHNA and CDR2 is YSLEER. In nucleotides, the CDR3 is TGCGCCAGCAGCCAGACAGGGCCTTGGGAAAAACTGTTTTTT. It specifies CASSQTGPWEKLFF.

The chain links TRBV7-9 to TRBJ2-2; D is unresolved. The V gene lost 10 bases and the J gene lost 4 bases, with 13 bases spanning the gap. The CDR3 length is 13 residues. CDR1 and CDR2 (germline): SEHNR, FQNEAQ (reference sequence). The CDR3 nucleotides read TGTGCCATAGAATTGCCCGTCACCGGGGAGCTGTTTTTT. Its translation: CAIELPVTGELFF.

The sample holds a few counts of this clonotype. The CDR3, as DNA: TGCAGCGTTCCGTCTGGGTCCGCAGATACGCAGTATTTT. Translating gives CSVPSGSADTQYF. This chain connects TRBV29-1 to TRBJ2-3; D is ambiguous. The CDR3 spans 13 residues. The germline gives CDR1 SQVTM, CDR2 ANQGSEA. V shed 5 bases and J shed 4 bases, with 13 bases lying between them.

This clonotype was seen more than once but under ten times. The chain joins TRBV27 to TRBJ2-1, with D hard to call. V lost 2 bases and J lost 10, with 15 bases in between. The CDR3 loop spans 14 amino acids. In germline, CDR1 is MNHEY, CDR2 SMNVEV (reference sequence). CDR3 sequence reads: CASSLVGIAGEQFF. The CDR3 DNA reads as TGTGCCAGCAGTTTAGTAGGAATAGCTGGGGAGCAGTTCTTC.

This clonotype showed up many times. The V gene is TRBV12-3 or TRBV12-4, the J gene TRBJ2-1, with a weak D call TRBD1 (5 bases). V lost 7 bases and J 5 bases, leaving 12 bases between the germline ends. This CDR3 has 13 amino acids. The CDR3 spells CASTRQLDNEQFF. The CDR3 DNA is TGTGCCAGCACGCGACAGCTAGACAATGAGCAGTTCTTC.

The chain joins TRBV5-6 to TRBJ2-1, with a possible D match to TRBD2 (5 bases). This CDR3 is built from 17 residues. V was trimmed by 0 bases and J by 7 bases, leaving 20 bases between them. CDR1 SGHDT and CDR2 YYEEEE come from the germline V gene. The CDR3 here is CASSLGVLAGASNEQFF. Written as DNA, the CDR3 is TGTGCCAGCAGCTTGGGGGTGCTTGCGGGCGCGTCGAATGAGCAGTTCTTC.

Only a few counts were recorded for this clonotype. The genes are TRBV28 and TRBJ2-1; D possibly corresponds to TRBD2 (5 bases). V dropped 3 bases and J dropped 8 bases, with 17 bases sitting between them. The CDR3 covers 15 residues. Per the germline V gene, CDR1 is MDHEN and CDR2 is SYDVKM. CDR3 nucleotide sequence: TGTGCCAGCAGTTTCAGCGGACCCACCGGGGATGAGCAGTTCTTC. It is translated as CASSFSGPTGDEQFF.

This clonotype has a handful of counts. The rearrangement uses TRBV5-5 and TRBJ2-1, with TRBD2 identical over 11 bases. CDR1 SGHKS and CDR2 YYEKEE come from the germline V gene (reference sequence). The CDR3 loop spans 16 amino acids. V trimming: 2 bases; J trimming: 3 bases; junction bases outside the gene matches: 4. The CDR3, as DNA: TGTGCCAGCAGCTTTAGCGGGAGGGCCTTCTACAATGAGCAGTTCTTC. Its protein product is CASSFSGRAFYNEQFF.

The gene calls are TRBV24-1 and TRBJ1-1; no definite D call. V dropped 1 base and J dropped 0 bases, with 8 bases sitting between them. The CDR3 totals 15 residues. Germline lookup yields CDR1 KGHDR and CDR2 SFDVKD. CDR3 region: CATSDFEQLNTEAFF. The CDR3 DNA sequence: TGTGCCACCAGTGATTTCGAGCAGTTGAACACTGAAGCTTTCTTT.

CDR3 region: CASSWGQGAAEAFF. For the CDR3, the DNA is TGTGCCAGCAGTTGGGGACAGGGAGCAGCTGAAGCTTTCTTT. The chain carries TRBV27 and TRBJ1-1; 9 bases line up with TRBD1. The CDR3 is 14 amino acids. The germline V gene has CDR1 MNHEY and CDR2 SMNVEV (reference sequence). Germline trimming cut 4 bases from V and 6 bases from J; bases unmatched to any gene: 6.

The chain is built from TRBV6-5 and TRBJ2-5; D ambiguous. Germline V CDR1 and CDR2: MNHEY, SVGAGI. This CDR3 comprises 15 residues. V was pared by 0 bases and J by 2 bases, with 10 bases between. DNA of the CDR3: TGTGCCAGCAGTTACTCGGCTAGATATCAAGAGACCCAGTACTTC. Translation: CASSYSARYQETQYF.

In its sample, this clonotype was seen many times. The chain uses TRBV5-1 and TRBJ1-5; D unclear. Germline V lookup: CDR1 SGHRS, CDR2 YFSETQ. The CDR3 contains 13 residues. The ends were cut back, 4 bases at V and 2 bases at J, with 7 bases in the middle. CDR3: CASSRRGNQPQHF. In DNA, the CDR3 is TGCGCCAGCAGCCGTCGAGGCAATCAGCCCCAGCATTTT. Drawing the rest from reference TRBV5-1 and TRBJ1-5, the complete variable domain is KAGVTQTPRYLIKTRGQQVTLSCSPISGHRSVSWYQQTPGQGLQFLFEYFSETQRNKGNFPGRFSGRQFSNSRSEMNVSTLELGDSALYLCASSRRGNQPQHFGDGTRLSIL.

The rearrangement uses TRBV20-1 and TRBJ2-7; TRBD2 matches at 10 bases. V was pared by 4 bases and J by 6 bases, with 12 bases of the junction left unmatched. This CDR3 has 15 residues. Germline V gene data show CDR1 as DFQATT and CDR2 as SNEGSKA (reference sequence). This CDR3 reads CSAKFSSGSHGEQYF. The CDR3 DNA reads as TGCAGTGCTAAATTTTCTAGCGGGAGTCACGGCGAGCAGTACTTC.

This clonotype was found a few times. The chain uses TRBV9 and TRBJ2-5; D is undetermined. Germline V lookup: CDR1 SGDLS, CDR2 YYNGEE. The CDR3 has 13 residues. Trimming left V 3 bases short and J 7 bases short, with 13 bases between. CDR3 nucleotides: TGTGCCAGCAGCGCCCACACGTGGGGGACCCAGTACTTC. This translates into CASSAHTWGTQYF.